This passage covers 8 T cell receptor beta chains from one sample sequenced in a study of T cell clones after liver transplantation. The repertoire was sequenced with immunoSEQ multiplex PCR; TCRdb's copy has only in-frame clones and lacks some. The data contain some 60,000 clones, about 70% of them seen just once; the ten biggest clones take up about 3%. Sequenced material: CD4+ T cells from blood, taken at the approximately 16-month timepoint. Every receptor here comes from a human patient who received a liver transplant. Some T cells here may be from the graft donor.

The J gene is TRBJ2-3, the V gene TRBV30; maybe TRBD1 (6 bases). V lost 1 base and J 2 bases, leaving 13 bases between the germline ends. This CDR3 is built from 15 residues. Germline values: CDR1 GTSNPN, CDR2 SVGIG (reference sequence). The CDR3 DNA sequence: TGTGCCTGGAGTGATGCGACAGGTGTCACAGATACGCAGTATTTT. This translates into CAWSDATGVTDTQYF.

The J gene is TRBJ1-4, the V gene TRBV6-1; D is uncertain. There are 14 residues in the CDR3. V was trimmed by 4 bases and J by 6 bases, leaving 12 bases between them. Germline CDR1 is MNHNS and CDR2 is SASEGT. For the CDR3, the DNA is TGTGCCAGCAGTGTAGCAGGTGGCGATGAAAAACTGTTTTTT. This codes for CASSVAGGDEKLFF.

The V and J genes are TRBV5-1 and TRBJ2-3; D is perhaps TRBD2 (6 bases). Germline CDR1 and CDR2: SGHRS and YFSETQ. The CDR3 has 15 amino acids. Deletions cut 1 base from V and 3 bases from J, with 12 bases between. The CDR3 DNA sequence: TGCGCCAGCAGCTTGAATACGGGAGCGACAGATACGCAGTATTTT. The encoded protein is CASSLNTGATDTQYF. Together with reference TRBV5-1 and TRBJ2-3, the CDR3 gives the full variable domain: KAGVTQTPRYLIKTRGQQVTLSCSPISGHRSVSWYQQTPGQGLQFLFEYFSETQRNKGNFPGRFSGRQFSNSRSEMNVSTLELGDSALYLCASSLNTGATDTQYFGPGTRLTVL.

The J gene is TRBJ2-7, the V gene TRBV11-2; D is perhaps TRBD2 (6 bases). V dropped 5 bases and J dropped 0 bases, with 14 bases sitting between them. Per the germline V gene, CDR1 is SGHAT and CDR2 is FQNNGV. The CDR3 sequence is 15 residues long. The CDR3 spells CASSRTGVVSYEQYF. The CDR3 DNA is TGTGCCAGCAGCAGAACGGGAGTCGTCTCCTACGAGCAGTACTTC.

The gene calls are TRBV18 and TRBJ2-3, with D possibly TRBD1 on 6 matching bases. This CDR3 comprises 13 residues. Germline loops: CDR1 KGHSH, CDR2 LQKENI. V lost 3 bases and J lost 10, with 14 bases in between. CDR3 sequence (DNA): TGTGCCAGCTCACCGCGGACAGAAGAGGCGCAGTATTTT. Amino acids: CASSPRTEEAQYF.

The chain couples TRBV28 to TRBJ1-5, with D uncertain. The CDR3 has 12 residues. Germline lookup yields CDR1 MDHEN and CDR2 SYDVKM. CDR3 amino acids: CASQVGNQPQHF. CDR3 sequence (DNA): TGTGCAAGCCAGGTAGGCAATCAGCCCCAGCATTTT.

This chain connects TRBV4-2 to TRBJ2-7; 11 bases map to TRBD2. This CDR3 has 16 residues. The germline gives CDR1 LGHNA, CDR2 YNFKEQ. V lost 1 base, J lost 4 bases, and 6 bases stayed unmatched. CDR3 region: CASSQARGTSGYEQYF. The CDR3 nucleotides are TGTGCCAGCAGCCAAGCACGGGGGACTAGCGGTTACGAGCAGTACTTC.

V usage is TRBV5-1 and J usage is TRBJ2-3; TRBD2 agrees at 11 bases. From germline, CDR1 is SGHRS and CDR2 YFSETQ. This CDR3 has 14 amino acids. The V segment lost 5 bases and the J segment 5 bases; nucleotides outside the gene matches: 4. As DNA, the CDR3 is TGCGCCAGCAGTAGCGGGGGGGCCGGAGATACGCAGTATTTT. Protein product: CASSSGGAGDTQYF.